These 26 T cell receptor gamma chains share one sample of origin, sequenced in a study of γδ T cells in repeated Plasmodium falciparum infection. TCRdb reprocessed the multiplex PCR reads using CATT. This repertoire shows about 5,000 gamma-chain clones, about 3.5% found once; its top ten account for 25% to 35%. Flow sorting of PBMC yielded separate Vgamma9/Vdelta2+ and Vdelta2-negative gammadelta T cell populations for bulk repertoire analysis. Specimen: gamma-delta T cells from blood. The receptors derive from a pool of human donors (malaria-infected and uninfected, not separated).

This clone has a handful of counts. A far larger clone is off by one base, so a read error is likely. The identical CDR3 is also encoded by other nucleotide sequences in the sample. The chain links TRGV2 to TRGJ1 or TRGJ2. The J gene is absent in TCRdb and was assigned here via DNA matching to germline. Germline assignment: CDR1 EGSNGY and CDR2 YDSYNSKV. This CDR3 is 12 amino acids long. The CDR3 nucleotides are TGTGCCACCTGGTTAGATTACTATAAGAAACTCTTT. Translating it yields CATWLDYYKKLF.

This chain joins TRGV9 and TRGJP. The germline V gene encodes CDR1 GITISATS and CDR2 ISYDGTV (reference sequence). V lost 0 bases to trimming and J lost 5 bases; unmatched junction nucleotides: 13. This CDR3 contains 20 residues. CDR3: CALWEVHSETKELGKKIKVF. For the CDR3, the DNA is TGTGCCTTGTGGGAGGTGCACTCTGAAACTAAAGAGTTGGGCAAAAAAATCAAGGTATTT.

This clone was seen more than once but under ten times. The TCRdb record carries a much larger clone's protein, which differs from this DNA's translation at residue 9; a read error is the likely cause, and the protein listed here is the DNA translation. The DNA for the CDR3 is TGTGCCTTGTGGGAGGGAGAACAAGGGTTGGGCAAAAAAATCAAGGTATTT. Translating it yields CALWEGEQGLGKKIKVF. The chain has TRGV9 and TRGJP. The J gene, absent from TCRdb, was called here by matching the DNA to germline. The CDR3 has 17 amino acids. Looked up from germline, CDR1 is GITISATS and CDR2 is ISYDGTV (reference sequence).

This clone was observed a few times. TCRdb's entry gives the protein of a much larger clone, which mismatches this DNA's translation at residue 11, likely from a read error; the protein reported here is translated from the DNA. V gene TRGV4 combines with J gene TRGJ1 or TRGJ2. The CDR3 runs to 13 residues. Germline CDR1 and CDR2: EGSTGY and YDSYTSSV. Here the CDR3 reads CATWNPNYYKELF. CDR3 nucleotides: TGTGCCACCTGGAATCCGAATTATTATAAGGAACTCTTT.

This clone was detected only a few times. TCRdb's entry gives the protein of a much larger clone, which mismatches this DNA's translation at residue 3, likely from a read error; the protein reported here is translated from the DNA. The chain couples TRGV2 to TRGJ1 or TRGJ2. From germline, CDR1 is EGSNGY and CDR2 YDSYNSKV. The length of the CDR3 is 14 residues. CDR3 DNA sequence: TGTGCCGCCTGGGACGGGCGGAATTATTATAAGAAACTCTTT. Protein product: CAAWDGRNYYKKLF.

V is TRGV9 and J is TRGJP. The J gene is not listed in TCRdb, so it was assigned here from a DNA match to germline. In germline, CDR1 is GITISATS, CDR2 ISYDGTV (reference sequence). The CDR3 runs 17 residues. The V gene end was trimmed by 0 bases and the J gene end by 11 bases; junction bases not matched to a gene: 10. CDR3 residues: CALWEVRTVVGKKIKVF. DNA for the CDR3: TGTGCCTTGTGGGAGGTGCGTACGGTTGTGGGCAAAAAAATCAAGGTATTT.

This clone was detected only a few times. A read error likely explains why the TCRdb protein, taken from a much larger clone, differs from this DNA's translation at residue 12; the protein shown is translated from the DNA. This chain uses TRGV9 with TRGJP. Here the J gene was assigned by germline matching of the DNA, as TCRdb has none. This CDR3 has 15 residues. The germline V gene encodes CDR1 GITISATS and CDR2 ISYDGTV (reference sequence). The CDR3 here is CALWEVRMGKKTKVF. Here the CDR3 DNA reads TGTGCCTTGTGGGAGGTGCGGATGGGCAAAAAAACCAAGGTATTT.

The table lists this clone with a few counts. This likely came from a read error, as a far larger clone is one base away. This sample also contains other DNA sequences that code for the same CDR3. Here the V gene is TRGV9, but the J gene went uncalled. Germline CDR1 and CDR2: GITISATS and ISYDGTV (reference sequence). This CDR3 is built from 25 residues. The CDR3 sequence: CALWDHCCGEQHLLSQVSIGRIQHF. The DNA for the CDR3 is TGTGCCTTGTGGGACCATTGTTGTGGGGAACAGCACTTGTTGTCACAGGTAAGTATCGGAAGAATACAACATTTC.

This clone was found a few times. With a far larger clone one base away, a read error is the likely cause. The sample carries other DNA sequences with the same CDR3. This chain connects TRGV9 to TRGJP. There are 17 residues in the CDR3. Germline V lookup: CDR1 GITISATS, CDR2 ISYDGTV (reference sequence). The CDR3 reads CALWEGEQELGKKIKVF. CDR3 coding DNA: TGTGCCTTGTGGGAGGGAGAACAAGAGTTAGGCAAAAAAATCAAGGTATTT.

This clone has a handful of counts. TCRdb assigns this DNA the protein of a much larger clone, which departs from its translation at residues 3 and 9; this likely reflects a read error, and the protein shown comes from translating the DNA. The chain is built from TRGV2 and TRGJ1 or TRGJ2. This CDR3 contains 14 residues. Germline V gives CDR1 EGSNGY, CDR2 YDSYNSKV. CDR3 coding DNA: TGTGCCGCCTGGGACGGGCGATCGGGGACTAAGAAACTCTTT. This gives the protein CAAWDGRSGTKKLF.

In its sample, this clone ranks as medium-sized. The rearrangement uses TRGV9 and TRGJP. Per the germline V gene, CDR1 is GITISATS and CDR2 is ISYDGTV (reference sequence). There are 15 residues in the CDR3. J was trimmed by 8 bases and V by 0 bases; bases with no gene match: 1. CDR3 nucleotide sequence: TGTGCCTTGTGGGAGGTGCAGTTGGGCAAAAAAATCAAGGTATTT. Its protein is CALWEVQLGKKIKVF.

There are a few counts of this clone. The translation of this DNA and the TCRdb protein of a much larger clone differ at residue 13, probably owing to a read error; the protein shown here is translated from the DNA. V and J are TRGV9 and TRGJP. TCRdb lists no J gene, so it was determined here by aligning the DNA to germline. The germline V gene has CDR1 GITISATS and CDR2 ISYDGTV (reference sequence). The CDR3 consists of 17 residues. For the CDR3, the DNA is TGTGCCTTGTGGGAGGTGCGATTTGAGTTGGGCAAAGAAATCAAGGTATTT. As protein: CALWEVRFELGKEIKVF.

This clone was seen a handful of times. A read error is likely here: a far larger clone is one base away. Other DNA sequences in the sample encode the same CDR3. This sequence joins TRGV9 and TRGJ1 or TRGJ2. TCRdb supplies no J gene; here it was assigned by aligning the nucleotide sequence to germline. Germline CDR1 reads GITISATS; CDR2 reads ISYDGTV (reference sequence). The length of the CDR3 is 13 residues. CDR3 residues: CALWEVYGYKKLF. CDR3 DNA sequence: TGTGCCCTGTGGGAGGTGTACGGATATAAGAAACTCTTT.

CDR3 region: CATWDGLSGEKLF. Here the CDR3 DNA reads TGTGCCACCTGGGACGGGCTTTCCGGCGAGAAACTCTTT. The rearrangement joins TRGV4 to TRGJ1 or TRGJ2. V lost 4 bases to trimming and J lost 11 bases; unmatched junction nucleotides: 14. The germline V gene encodes CDR1 EGSTGY and CDR2 YDSYTSSV. The CDR3 extends over 13 amino acids.

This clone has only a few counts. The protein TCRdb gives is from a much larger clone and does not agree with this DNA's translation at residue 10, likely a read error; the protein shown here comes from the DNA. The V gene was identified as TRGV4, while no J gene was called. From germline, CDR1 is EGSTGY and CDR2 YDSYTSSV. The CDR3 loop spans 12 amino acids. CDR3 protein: CATWLNYYKRLF. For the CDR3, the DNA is TGTGCCACCTGGTTGAATTATTATAAGAGACTCTTT.

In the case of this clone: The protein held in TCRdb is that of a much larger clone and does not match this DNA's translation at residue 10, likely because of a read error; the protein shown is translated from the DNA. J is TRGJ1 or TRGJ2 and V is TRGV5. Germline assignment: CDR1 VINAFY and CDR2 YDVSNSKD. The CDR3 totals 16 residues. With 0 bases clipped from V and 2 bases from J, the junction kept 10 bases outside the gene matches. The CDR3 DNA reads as TGTGCCACCTGGGACAGGCCGTTCGAGGATTATTATAAGAAACTCTTT. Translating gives CATWDRPFEDYYKKLF.

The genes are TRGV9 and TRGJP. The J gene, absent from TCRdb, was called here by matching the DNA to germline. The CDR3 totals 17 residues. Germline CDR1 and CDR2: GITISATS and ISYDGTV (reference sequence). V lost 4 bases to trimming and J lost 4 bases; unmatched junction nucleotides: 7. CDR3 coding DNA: TGTGCCTTGTGGGACGGGCGCCAAGAGTTGGGCAAAAAAATCAAGGTATTT. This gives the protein CALWDGRQELGKKIKVF.

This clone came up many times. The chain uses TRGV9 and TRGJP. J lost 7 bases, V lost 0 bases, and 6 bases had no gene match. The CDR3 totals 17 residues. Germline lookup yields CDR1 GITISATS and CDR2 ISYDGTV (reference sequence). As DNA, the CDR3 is TGTGCCTTGTGGGAGGTGCGGTGGGAGTTGGGCAAAAAAATCAAGGTATTT. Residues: CALWEVRWELGKKIKVF.

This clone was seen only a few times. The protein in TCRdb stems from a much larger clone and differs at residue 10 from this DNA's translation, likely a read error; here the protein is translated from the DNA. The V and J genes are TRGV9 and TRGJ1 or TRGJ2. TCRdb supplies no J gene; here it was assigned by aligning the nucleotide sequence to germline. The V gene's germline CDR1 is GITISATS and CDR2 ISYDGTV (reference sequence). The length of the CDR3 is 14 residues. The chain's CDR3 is CALWEVSDYHKKLF. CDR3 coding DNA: TGTGCCTTGTGGGAGGTGTCCGATTATCATAAGAAACTCTTT.

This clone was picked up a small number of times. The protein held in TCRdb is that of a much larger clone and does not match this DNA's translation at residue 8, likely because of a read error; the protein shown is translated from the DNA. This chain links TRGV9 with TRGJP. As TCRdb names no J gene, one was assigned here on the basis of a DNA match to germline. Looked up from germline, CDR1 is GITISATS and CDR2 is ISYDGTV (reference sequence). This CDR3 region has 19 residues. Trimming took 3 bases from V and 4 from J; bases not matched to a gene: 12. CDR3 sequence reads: CALWETACPQELGKKIKVF. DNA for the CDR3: TGTGCCTTGTGGGAGACGGCTTGTCCCCAAGAGTTGGGCAAAAAAATCAAGGTATTT.

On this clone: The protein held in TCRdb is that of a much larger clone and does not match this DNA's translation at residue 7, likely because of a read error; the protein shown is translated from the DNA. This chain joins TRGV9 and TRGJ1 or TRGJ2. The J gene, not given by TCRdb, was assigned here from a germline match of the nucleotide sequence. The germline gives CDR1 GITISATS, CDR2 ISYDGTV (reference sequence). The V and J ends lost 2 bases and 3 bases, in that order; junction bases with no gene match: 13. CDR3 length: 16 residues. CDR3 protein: CALWEAGAGGYYKKLF. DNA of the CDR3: TGTGCCTTGTGGGAGGCCGGAGCGGGGGGTTATTATAAGAAACTCTTT.

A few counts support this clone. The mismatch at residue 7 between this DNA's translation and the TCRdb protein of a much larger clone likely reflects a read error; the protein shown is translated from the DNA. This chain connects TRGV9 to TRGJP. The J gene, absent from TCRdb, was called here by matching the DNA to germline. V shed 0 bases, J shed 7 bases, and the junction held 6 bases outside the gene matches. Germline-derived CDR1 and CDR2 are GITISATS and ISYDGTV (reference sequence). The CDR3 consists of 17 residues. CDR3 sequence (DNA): TGTGCCTTGTGGGAGGTGTGGGATGAGTTGGGCAAAAAAATCAAGGTATTT. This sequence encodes CALWEVWDELGKKIKVF.

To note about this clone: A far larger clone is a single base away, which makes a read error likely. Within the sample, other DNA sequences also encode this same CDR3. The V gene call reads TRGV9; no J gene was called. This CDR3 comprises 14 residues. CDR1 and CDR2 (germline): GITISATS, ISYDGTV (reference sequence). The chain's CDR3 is CALWESSNYYKKLF. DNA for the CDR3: TGTGCCTTGTGGGAGTCTTCGAATTATTATAAGAAACTCTTC.

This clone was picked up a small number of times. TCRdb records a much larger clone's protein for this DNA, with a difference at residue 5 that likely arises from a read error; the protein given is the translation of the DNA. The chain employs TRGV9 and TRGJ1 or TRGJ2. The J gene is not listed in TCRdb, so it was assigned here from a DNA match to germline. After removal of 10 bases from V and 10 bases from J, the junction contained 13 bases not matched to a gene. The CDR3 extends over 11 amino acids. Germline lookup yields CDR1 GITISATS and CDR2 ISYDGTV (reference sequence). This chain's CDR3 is CAFKSYWKKLF. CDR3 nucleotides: TGTGCCTTCAAGAGTTATTGGAAGAAACTCTTT.

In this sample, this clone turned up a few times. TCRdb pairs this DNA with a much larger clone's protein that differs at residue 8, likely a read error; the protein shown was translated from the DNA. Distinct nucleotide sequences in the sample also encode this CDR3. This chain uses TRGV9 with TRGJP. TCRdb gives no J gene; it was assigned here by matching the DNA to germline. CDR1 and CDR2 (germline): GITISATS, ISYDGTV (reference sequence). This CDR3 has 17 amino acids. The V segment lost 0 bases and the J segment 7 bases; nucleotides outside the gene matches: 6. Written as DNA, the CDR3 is TGTGCCTTGTGGGAGGTGCGACTTGAGTTGGGCAAAAAAATCAAGGTATTT. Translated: CALWEVRLELGKKIKVF.

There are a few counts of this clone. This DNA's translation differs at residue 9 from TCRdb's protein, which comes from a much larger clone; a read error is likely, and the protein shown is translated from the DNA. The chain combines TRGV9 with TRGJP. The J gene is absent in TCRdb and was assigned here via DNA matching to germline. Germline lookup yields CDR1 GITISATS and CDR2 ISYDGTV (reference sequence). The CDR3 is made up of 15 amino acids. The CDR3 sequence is CALWSQELCKKIKVF. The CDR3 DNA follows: TGTGCCTTGTGGTCGCAAGAGTTGTGCAAAAAAATCAAGGTATTT.